Below are 15 T cell receptor beta chains sequenced from a single sample in a study of blood T cells in healthy people across ages. A J-beta primer mix and a sample-barcoded 5' primer were used in a second PCR of about 7 to 11 cycles. TCRdb re-derived calls from the 5' RACE reads in MiXCR, one entry per CDR3 protein. The sample contains approximately 960,000 distinct CDR3 sequences, almost 30% of which appear only once. The sample was also linked to a second study, of T cells of mothers and their children.

The sample taken for sequencing was blood. These receptors originate from a middle-aged woman in good health.

This chain links TRBV20-1 with TRBJ2-5; TRBD2 agrees at 7 bases. CDR1 DFQATT and CDR2 SNEGSKA come from the germline V gene (reference sequence). V was clipped by 6 bases and J by 3 bases; unmatched bases: 10. The CDR3 is 14 residues long. The CDR3 DNA follows: TGCAGTGCCGAACGTCGGGGGGTTAAAGAGACCCAGTACTTC. Translating it yields CSAERRGVKETQYF.

This clonotype was seen ten or more times. The CDR3 spells CASSKVPRTGHYGYTF. CDR3 sequence (DNA): TGTGCCAGCAGCAAAGTCCCTCGGACAGGACATTATGGCTACACCTTC. V and J are TRBV21-1 and TRBJ1-2; TRBD1, as called in the table, went unchecked against the DNA. TRBV21-1 represents a pseudogene. The CDR3 runs to 16 residues.

The genes are TRBV6-6 and TRBJ1-1; possibly TRBD1 for D (5 bases). V gave up 7 bases and J gave up 0 bases, with 12 bases separating them. The CDR3 is 14 residues long. CDR1 is MNHNY and CDR2 is SVGAGI in the germline V gene (reference sequence). This chain's CDR3 is CASTFDSMNTEAFF. The CDR3 DNA sequence: TGTGCCAGCACTTTCGACAGTATGAACACTGAAGCTTTCTTT.

This chain links TRBV7-6 with TRBJ1-1; 7 bases align to TRBD1. Germline CDR1 and CDR2: SGHVS and FNYEAQ. The V and J ends lost 5 bases and 3 bases, in that order; junction bases with no gene match: 9. This CDR3 is 15 amino acids long. The CDR3 coding sequence is TGTGCCAGCAGCGCAGAGACAGGGTCCCACACTGAAGCTTTCTTT. Residues: CASSAETGSHTEAFF.

The chain combines TRBV5-1 with TRBJ2-3; tentatively, D is TRBD1 or TRBD2 (5 bases each). CDR1 is SGHRS and CDR2 is YFSETQ in the germline V gene. The length of the CDR3 is 13 residues. V lost 6 bases, J lost 4 bases, and 12 bases lay in between. CDR3: CASNQGDSDTQYF. As DNA, the CDR3 is TGCGCCAGCAACCAGGGAGATTCAGATACGCAGTATTTT.

Notes on this clonotype: One end of the junction varies from germline; a read error may be responsible. The CDR3 sequence is CASNLGYVQYF. In nucleotides, the CDR3 is TGTGCCAGCAACCTTGGGTACGTGCAGTACTTC. The V gene is TRBV6-6, the J gene TRBJ2-7; no definite D call. The CDR3 runs 11 residues. The germline V gene has CDR1 MNHNY and CDR2 SVGAGI (reference sequence).

This chain connects TRBV11-2 to TRBJ2-1, with TRBD2 identical over 10 bases. There are 14 residues in the CDR3. V was clipped by 2 bases and J by 10 bases; unmatched bases: 5. The germline V gene has CDR1 SGHAT and CDR2 FQNNGV. The CDR3 loop is CASSLKSGGGEQFF. CDR3 DNA sequence: TGTGCCAGCAGCTTAAAGAGCGGGGGGGGAGAGCAGTTCTTC.

The rearrangement links TRBV10-1 to TRBJ2-7; D gene uncertain. The V gene's germline CDR1 is WNHNN and CDR2 SYGVQD (reference sequence). This CDR3 has 14 residues. Trimming cost V 7 bases and J 0 bases, with 13 bases left between them. CDR3 amino acids: CASTYTSDSYEQYF. The DNA of the CDR3 is TGCGCCAGCACCTACACCAGCGACTCCTACGAGCAGTACTTC.

The chain uses TRBV9 and TRBJ2-5, with 11 bases that match TRBD1. The CDR3 contains 18 residues. Trimming took 5 bases from V and 3 from J; bases not matched to a gene: 15. Germline CDR1 and CDR2: SGDLS and YYNGEE. The CDR3 loop reads CASSSHIQPGQGEETQYF. In DNA form, the CDR3 reads TGTGCCAGCAGTTCACACATCCAACCGGGACAGGGGGAAGAGACCCAGTACTTC.

Only a few counts were recorded for this clonotype. CDR3 coding DNA: TGTGCCAGCAGGGAACTCCCTCAAGAGACCCAGTACTTC. Translating it yields CASRELPQETQYF. The rearrangement uses TRBV27 and TRBJ2-5; D gene unclear. The CDR3 contains 13 residues. Trimming stripped 6 bases from V and 2 bases from J, with 10 bases between. CDR1 and CDR2 (germline): MNHEY, SMNVEV (reference sequence).

Ten or more counts support this clonotype. This chain uses TRBV5-6 with TRBJ2-5; D gene ambiguous. Per the germline V gene, CDR1 is SGHDT and CDR2 is YYEEEE. The CDR3 is made up of 17 amino acids. V lost 0 bases and J lost 1, with 16 bases in between. The CDR3 protein is CASSLDRSAASQETQYF. In DNA form, the CDR3 reads TGTGCCAGCAGCTTGGATCGGTCCGCCGCATCCCAAGAGACCCAGTACTTC.

The V and J genes are TRBV12-3 or TRBV12-4 and TRBJ1-2; 8 nucleotides agree with TRBD1. This CDR3 spans 14 amino acids. V shed 6 bases and J 4 bases; nucleotides not matched to a gene: 7. CDR3 nucleotides: TGTGCCAGCAGGTTGTCGACAGGGGCCTATGGCTACACCTTC. Amino acid sequence: CASRLSTGAYGYTF.

This clonotype was seen repeatedly, ten times or more. V gene TRBV7-3 combines with J gene TRBJ2-7; D is uncertain. V was pared by 3 bases and J by 4 bases, with 10 bases between. Germline V lookup: CDR1 SGHTA, CDR2 FQGTGA. CDR3 length equals 13 residues. The CDR3 protein is CASSFDGGYEQYF. The DNA of the CDR3 is TGTGCCAGCAGCTTTGACGGCGGATACGAGCAGTACTTC.

This clonotype has just a few counts. The chain links TRBV7-9 to TRBJ1-2; D might be TRBD1 (6 bases). Germline assignment: CDR1 SEHNR and CDR2 FQNEAQ (reference sequence). Trimming took off 5 bases at V and 8 bases at J, with 21 bases between the two ends. The CDR3 has 15 residues. The CDR3 is CASSPGARVRRGYTF. In DNA, the CDR3 is TGTGCCAGCAGCCCGGGGGCCAGGGTGAGACGAGGCTACACCTTC. Full variable domain (missing parts from reference TRBV7-9 and TRBJ1-2): DTGVSQNPRHKITKRGQNVTFRCDPISEHNRLYWYRQTLGQGPEFLTYFQNEAQLEKSRLLSDRFSAERPKGSFSTLEIQRTEQGDSAMYLCASSPGARVRRGYTFGSGTRLTVV.

This clonotype appeared a few times. Here the CDR3 DNA reads TGCGCCAGCAGCCAAGATGTAGGGTTAAGTGGCTACACCTTC. Its translation: CASSQDVGLSGYTF. This sequence joins TRBV4-3 and TRBJ1-2; unclear D gene. Germline V gives CDR1 LGHNA, CDR2 YSLEER. Between the trimmed V and J ends, which lost 0 bases and 7 bases, there was a span of 12 bases. CDR3 size: 14 residues.